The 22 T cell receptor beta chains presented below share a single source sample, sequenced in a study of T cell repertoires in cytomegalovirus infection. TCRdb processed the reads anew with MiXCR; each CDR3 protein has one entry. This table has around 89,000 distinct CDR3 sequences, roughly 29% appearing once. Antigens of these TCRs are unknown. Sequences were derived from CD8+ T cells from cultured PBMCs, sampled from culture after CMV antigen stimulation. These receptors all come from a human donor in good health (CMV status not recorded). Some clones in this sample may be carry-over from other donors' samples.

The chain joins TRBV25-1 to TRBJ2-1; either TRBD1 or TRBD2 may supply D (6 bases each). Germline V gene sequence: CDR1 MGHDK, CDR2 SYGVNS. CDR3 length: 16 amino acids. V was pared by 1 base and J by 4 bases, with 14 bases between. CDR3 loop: CASSESTGAYYNEQFF. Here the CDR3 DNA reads TGTGCCAGCAGTGAATCTACGGGGGCGTATTACAATGAGCAGTTCTTC.

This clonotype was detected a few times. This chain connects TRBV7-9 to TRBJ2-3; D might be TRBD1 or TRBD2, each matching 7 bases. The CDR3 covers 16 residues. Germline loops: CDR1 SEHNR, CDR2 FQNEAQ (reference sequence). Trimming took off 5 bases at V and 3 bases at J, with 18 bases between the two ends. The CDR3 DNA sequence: TGTGCCAGCAGCGGGGATGGCAGGGGGGGAACAGATACGCAGTATTTT. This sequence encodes CASSGDGRGGTDTQYF.

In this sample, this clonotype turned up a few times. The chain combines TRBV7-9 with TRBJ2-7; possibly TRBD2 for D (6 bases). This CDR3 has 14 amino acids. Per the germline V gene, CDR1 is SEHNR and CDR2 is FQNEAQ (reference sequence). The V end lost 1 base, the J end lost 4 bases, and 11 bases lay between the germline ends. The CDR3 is CASSLGGAPYEQYF. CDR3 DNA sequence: TGTGCCAGCAGCTTAGGCGGGGCCCCTTACGAGCAGTACTTC.

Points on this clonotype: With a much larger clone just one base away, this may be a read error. CDR3 sequence: CTSSPRQNTEAFF. DNA of the CDR3: TGTACCAGTAGTCCCCGACAGAACACTGAAGCTTTCTTT. This chain joins TRBV19 and TRBJ1-1; D ambiguous. The CDR3 runs 13 residues. In germline, CDR1 is LNHDA, CDR2 SQIVND (reference sequence).

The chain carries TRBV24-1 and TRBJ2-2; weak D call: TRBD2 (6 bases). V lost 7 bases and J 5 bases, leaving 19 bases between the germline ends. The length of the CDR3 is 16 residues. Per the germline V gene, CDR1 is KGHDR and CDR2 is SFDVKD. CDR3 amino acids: CATRSGERPATGELFF. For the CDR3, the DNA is TGTGCCACCAGGTCGGGGGAGAGGCCTGCTACCGGGGAGCTGTTTTTT.

The CDR3 loop is CASRVQGAYYNEQFF. CDR3 DNA: TGTGCCAGCAGAGTACAGGGGGCTTATTACAATGAGCAGTTCTTC. The rearrangement joins TRBV6-1 to TRBJ2-1; 9 bases match TRBD1. CDR1 and CDR2 from the germline V gene are MNHNS and SASEGT. The J segment lost 4 bases and the V segment lost 6 bases, leaving 7 bases of the junction unmatched. This CDR3 contains 15 residues.

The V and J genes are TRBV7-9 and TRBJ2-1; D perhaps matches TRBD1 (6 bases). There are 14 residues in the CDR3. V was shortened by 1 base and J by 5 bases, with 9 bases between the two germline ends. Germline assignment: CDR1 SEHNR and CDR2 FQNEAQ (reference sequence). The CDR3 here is CASSLVDSNNEQFF. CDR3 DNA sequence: TGTGCCAGCAGCTTAGTGGACAGCAACAATGAGCAGTTCTTC.

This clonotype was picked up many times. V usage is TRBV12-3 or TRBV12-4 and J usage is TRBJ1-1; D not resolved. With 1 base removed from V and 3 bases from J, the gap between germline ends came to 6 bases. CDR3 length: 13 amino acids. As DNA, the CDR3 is TGTGCCAGCAGTTTAGAGAAGGACACTGAAGCTTTCTTT. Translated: CASSLEKDTEAFF.

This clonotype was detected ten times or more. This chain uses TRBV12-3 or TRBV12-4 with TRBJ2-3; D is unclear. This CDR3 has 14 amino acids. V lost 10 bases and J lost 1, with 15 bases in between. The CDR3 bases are TGTGCCACCAATTCCTGGCGCCGCACAGATACGCAGTATTTT. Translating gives CATNSWRRTDTQYF.

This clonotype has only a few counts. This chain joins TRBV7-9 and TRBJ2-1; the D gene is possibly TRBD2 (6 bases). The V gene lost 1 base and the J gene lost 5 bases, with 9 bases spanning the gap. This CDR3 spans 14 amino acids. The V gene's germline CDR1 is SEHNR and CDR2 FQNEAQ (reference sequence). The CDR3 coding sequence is TGTGCCAGCAGCTTAGGGGACTTAAACAATGAGCAGTTCTTC. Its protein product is CASSLGDLNNEQFF. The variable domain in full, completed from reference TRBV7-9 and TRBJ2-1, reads DTGVSQNPRHKITKRGQNVTFRCDPISEHNRLYWYRQTLGQGPEFLTYFQNEAQLEKSRLLSDRFSAERPKGSFSTLEIQRTEQGDSAMYLCASSLGDLNNEQFFGPGTRLTVL.

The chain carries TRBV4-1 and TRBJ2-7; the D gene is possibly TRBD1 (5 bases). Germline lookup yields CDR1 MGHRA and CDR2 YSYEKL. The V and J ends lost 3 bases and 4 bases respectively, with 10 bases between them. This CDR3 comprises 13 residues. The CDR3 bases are TGCGCCAGCAGCCAGATCCAGGGTTACGAGCAGTACTTC. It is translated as CASSQIQGYEQYF.

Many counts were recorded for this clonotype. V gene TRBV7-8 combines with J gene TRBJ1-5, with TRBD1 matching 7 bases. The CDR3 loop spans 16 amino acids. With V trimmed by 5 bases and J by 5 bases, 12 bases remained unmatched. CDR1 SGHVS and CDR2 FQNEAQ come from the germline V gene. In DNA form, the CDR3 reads TGTGCCAGCAGCCTACTACAAGGGACAGTCGATCAGCCCCAGCATTTT. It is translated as CASSLLQGTVDQPQHF.

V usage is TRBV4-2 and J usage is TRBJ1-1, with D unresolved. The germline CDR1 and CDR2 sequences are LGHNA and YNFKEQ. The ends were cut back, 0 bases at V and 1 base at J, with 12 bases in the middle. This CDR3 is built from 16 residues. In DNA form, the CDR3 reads TGTGCCAGCAGCCAAGAGGACTGGGCCGGGAACACTGAAGCTTTCTTT. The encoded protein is CASSQEDWAGNTEAFF.

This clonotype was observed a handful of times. This CDR3 is CASSLTVLGGDYGYTF. The CDR3, as DNA: TGTGCCAGCAGTTTGACGGTACTTGGGGGCGACTATGGCTACACCTTC. This rearrangement joins TRBV28 to TRBJ1-2; weak D call: TRBD1 (6 bases). The CDR3 has 16 residues. The V end lost 3 bases, the J end lost 3 bases, and 17 bases lay between the germline ends. The germline V gene has CDR1 MDHEN and CDR2 SYDVKM.

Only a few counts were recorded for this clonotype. The CDR3 region has the DNA TGCGCCAGCATCACTTACCTCGGGGACTCACCCCTCCACTTT. Translation gives CASITYLGDSPLHF. The rearrangement links TRBV4-1 to TRBJ1-6, with D maybe TRBD1 (5 bases). The CDR3 loop spans 14 amino acids. V was pared by 7 bases and J by 10 bases, with 17 bases between. Germline V gene lookup returns CDR1 MGHRA and CDR2 YSYEKL.

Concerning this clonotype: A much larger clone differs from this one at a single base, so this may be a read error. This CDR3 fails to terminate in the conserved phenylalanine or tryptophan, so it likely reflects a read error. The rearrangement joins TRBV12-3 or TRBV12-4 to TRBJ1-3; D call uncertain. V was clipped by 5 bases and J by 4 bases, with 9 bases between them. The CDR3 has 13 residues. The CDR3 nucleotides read TGTGCCAGCAGTGGCGGTTTCGGAAACACCATATATCTT. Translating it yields CASSGGFGNTIYL.

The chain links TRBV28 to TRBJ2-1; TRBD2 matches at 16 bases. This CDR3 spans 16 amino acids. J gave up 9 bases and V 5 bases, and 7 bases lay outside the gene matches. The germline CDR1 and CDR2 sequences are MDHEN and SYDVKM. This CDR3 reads CASSRGTSGGASEQFF. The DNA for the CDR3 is TGTGCCAGCAGTCGAGGGACTAGCGGGGGGGCGAGTGAGCAGTTCTTC.

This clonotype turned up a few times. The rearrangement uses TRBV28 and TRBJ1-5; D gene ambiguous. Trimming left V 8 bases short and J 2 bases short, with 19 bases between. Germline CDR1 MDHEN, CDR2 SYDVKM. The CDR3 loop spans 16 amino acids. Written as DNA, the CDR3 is TGTGCCAGCCTTGCGCATAGGCAGGTAGGCAATCAGCCCCAGCATTTT. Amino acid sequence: CASLAHRQVGNQPQHF.

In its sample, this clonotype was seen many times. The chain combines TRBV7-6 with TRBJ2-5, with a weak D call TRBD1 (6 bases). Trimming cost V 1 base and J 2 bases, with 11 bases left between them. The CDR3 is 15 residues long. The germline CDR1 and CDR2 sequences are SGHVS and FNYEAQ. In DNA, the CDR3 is TGTGCCAGCAGCTTAGGATGGACAGAGCAAGAGACCCAGTACTTC. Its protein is CASSLGWTEQETQYF.

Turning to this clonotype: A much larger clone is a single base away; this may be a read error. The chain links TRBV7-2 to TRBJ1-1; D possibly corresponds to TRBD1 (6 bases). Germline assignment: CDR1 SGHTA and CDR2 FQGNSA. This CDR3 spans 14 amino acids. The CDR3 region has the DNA TGTGACAGCAGCTTATACAGGGAGAGCACTGAAGCTTTCTTT. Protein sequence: CDSSLYRESTEAFF.

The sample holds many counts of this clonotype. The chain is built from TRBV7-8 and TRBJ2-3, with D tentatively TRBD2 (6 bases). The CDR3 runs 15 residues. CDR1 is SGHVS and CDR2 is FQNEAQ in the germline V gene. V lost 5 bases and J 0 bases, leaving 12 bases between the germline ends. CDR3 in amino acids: CASSGSGTSTDTQYF. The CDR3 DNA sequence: TGTGCCAGCAGCGGTAGCGGTACTAGCACAGATACGCAGTATTTT.

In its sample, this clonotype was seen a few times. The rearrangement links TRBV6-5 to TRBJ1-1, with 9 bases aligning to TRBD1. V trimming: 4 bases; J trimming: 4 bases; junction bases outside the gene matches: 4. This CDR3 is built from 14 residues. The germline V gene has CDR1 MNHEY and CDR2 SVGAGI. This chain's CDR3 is CASSWGQGVTEAFF. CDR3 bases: TGTGCCAGCAGTTGGGGACAGGGAGTCACTGAAGCTTTCTTT.